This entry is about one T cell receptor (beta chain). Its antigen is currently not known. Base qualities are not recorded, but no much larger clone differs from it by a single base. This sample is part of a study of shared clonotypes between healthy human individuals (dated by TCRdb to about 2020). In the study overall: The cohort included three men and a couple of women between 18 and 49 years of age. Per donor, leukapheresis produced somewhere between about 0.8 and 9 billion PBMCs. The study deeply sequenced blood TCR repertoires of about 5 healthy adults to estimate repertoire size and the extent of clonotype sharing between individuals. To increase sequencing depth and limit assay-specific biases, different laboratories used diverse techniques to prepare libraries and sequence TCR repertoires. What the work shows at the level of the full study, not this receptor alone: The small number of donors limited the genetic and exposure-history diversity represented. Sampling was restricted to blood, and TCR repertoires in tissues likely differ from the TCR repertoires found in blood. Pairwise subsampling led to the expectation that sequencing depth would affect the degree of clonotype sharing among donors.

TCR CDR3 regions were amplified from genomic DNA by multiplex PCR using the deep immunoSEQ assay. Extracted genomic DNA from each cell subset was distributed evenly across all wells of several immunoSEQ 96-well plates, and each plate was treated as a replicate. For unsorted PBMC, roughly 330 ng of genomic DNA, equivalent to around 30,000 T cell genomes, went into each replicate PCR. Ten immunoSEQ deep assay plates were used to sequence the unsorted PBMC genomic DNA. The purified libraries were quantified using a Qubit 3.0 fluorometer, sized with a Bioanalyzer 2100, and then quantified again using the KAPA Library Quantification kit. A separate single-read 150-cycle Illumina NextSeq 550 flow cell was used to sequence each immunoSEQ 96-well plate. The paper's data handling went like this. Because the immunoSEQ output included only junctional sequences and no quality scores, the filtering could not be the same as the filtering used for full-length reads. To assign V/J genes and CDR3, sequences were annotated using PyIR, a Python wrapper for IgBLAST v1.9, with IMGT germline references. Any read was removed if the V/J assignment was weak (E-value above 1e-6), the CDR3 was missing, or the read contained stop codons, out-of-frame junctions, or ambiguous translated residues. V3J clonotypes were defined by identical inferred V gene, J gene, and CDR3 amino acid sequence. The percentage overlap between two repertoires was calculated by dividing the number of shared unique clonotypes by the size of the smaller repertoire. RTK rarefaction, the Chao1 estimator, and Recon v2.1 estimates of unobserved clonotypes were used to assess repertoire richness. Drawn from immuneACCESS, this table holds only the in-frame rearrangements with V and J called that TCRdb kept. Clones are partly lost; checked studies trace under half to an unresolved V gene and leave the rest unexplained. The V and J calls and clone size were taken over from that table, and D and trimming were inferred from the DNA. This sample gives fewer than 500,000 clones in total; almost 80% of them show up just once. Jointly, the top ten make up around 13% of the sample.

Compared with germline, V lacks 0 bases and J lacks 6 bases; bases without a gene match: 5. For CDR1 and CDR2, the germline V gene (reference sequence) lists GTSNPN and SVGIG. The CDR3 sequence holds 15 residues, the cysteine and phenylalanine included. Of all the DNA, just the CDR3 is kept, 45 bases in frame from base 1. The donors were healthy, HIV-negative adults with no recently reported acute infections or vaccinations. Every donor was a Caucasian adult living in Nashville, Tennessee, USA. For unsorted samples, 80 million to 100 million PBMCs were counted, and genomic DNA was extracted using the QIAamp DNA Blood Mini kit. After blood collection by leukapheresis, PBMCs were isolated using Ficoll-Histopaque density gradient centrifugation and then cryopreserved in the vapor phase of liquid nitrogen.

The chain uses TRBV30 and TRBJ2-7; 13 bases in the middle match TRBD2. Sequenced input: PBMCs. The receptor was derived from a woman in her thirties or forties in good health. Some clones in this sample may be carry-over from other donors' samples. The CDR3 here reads CAWSVGLAGRVEQYF. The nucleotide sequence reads TGTGCCTGGAGTGTGGGACTAGCGGGACGGGTCGAGCAGTACTTC.